Listed here are 17 T cell receptor beta chains from one sample, sequenced in a study of Ad26.COV2.S vaccination and SARS-CoV-2 variants. Produced via immunoSEQ multiplex PCR; TCRdb's table is partial and in-frame only. Of about 350,000 clones in the sample, approximately 90% were seen once. The treatment denotes: about 20 received Ad26.COV2.S at low or high dose, single or two shots; roughly 5 received placebo; per-sample allocation not given. At day 63 after the first vaccine or placebo injection, samples were drawn. The sample in question was peripheral blood, obtained in a trial of Ad26.COV2.S vaccine versus placebo. These receptors all come from a person aged 18-65 years who received the Ad26.COV2.S COVID-19 vaccine or a placebo.

CDR3 nucleotide sequence: TGTGCCAGCAGTAATCAAGAGACCCAGTACTTC. Its translation: CASSNQETQYF. This chain links TRBV2 with TRBJ2-5; no firm D call. Between the trimmed V and J ends, which lost 5 bases and 2 bases, there was a span of 3 bases. CDR3 size: 11 residues. Germline lookup yields CDR1 SNHLY and CDR2 FYNNEI.

The chain combines TRBV18 with TRBJ1-4; 9 positions match TRBD1. From germline, CDR1 is KGHSH and CDR2 LQKENI. This CDR3 is 16 amino acids long. The V and J ends lost 3 bases and 6 bases, in that order; junction bases with no gene match: 8. CDR3 nucleotides: TGTGCCAGCTCACCTTCAGGACAGGGGTTCGATGAAAAACTGTTTTTT. It encodes CASSPSGQGFDEKLFF.

The chain links TRBV27 to TRBJ1-2; perhaps TRBD1 as D (5 bases). Germline V gives CDR1 MNHEY, CDR2 SMNVEV (reference sequence). This CDR3 is 14 amino acids long. Trimming took 0 bases from V and 4 from J, leaving 9 bases between them. The CDR3, as DNA: TGTGCCAGCAGTTTATCAGGGGCGAGCTATGGCTACACCTTC. Amino acids: CASSLSGASYGYTF.

This chain uses TRBV5-6 with TRBJ2-3; D is unclear. This CDR3 is built from 12 residues. The germline V and J ends were trimmed by 4 bases and 0 bases, with 3 bases remaining between them. The V gene's germline CDR1 is SGHDT and CDR2 YYEEEE. This CDR3 reads CASSRSTDTQYF. In DNA form, the CDR3 reads TGTGCCAGCAGCAGGAGCACAGATACGCAGTATTTT.

The chain combines TRBV2 with TRBJ1-1, with 8 bases identical to TRBD1. Germline assignment: CDR1 SNHLY and CDR2 FYNNEI. The junction had 6 bases not matched to a gene; V was cut back by 4 bases and J by 5 bases. This CDR3 comprises 14 residues. CDR3 DNA: TGTGCCAGCAGTGTCGTAACAGGGGGGACTGAAGCTTTCTTT. It is translated as CASSVVTGGTEAFF.

This clone was counted a single time. The junction departs from the called germline gene at one end, perhaps through a read error. This chain uses TRBV7-9 with TRBJ2-2, with D maybe TRBD1 (6 bases). Germline V lookup: CDR1 SEHNR, CDR2 FQNEAQ (reference sequence). CDR3 length: 16 amino acids. The DNA of the CDR3 is TGTGCCAGCGGCTTGACAGGACACCAGAACACCGGGGAGCTGTTTTTT. It yields the protein CASGLTGHQNTGELFF.

The chain employs TRBV3-1 (or the pseudogene TRBV3-2) and TRBJ1-1; 8 positions agree with TRBD1. V dropped 7 bases and J dropped 7; count of bases not matched to a gene: 2. The CDR3 totals 11 residues. The germline gives CDR1 LGHDT, CDR2 YNNKEL (reference sequence). The CDR3 here is CASKGQGEAFF. The CDR3 DNA follows: TGTGCCAGCAAAGGACAGGGTGAAGCTTTCTTT.

This clone was counted ten times or more. J is TRBJ2-1 and V is TRBV6-4, with a weak D call TRBD1 (6 bases). Per germline, CDR1 MRHNA and CDR2 SNTAGT. The CDR3 is made up of 13 amino acids. V was trimmed by 6 bases and J by 9 bases, leaving 15 bases between them. CDR3: CASSKTGTGEQFF. DNA for the CDR3: TGTGCCAGCAGCAAAACAGGGACCGGTGAGCAGTTCTTC.

The V and J genes are TRBV19 and TRBJ1-1; D perhaps matches TRBD1 (5 bases). This CDR3 has 14 amino acids. From germline, CDR1 is LNHDA and CDR2 SQIVND (reference sequence). The germline V and J ends were trimmed by 5 bases and 6 bases, with 16 bases remaining between them. Here the CDR3 DNA reads TGTGCCAGTAGTGACACGAGCAGGGTGGCTGAAGCTTTCTTT. Translation gives CASSDTSRVAEAFF.

This clone is a singleton in its sample. The gene calls are TRBV6-1 and TRBJ1-6, with D hard to call. Trimming removed 2 bases from V and 9 bases from J, with 5 bases in between. The CDR3 extends over 12 amino acids. Germline V CDR1 and CDR2: MNHNS, SASEGT. CDR3 coding DNA: TGTGCCAGCAGTGAACTTAGTTCACCCCTCCACTTT. The encoded protein is CASSELSSPLHF.

The V and J genes are TRBV25-1 and TRBJ1-4; no clear D. The V end was cut by 4 bases, the J end by 0 bases, with 9 bases between. Looked up from germline, CDR1 is MGHDK and CDR2 is SYGVNS. This CDR3 region has 15 residues. CDR3 nucleotides: TGTGCCAGCAGTGCGACTGTTTCAACTAATGAAAAACTGTTTTTT. Translating it yields CASSATVSTNEKLFF. Full variable domain (remainder filled in from reference TRBV25-1 and TRBJ1-4): EADIYQTPRYLVIGTGKKITLECSQTMGHDKMYWYQQDPGMELHLIHYSYGVNSTEKGDLSSESTVSRIRTEHFPLTLESARPSHTSQYLCASSATVSTNEKLFFGSGTQLSVL.

This chain links TRBV5-5 with TRBJ1-1; D might be TRBD1 (5 bases). V was clipped by 0 bases and J by 7 bases, with 13 bases between them. The CDR3 has 14 residues. Germline lookup yields CDR1 SGHKS and CDR2 YYEKEE (reference sequence). CDR3 protein: CASSLGQMDIEAFF. The CDR3 coding sequence is TGTGCCAGCAGCTTGGGACAGATGGATATTGAAGCTTTCTTT.

The chain has TRBV10-1 and TRBJ2-1; perhaps TRBD2 as D (6 bases). The CDR3 sequence is 16 residues long. CDR1 and CDR2 (germline): WNHNN, SYGVQD (reference sequence). Trimming removed 4 bases from V and 6 bases from J, with 19 bases in between. The CDR3 region is CASSASVFGGTNEQFF. The CDR3 DNA reads as TGCGCCAGCAGTGCTTCGGTGTTCGGCGGGACCAATGAGCAGTTCTTC.

The V gene is TRBV29-1, the J gene TRBJ2-5; 11 nucleotides line up with TRBD2. This CDR3 has 13 residues. Looked up from germline, CDR1 is SQVTM and CDR2 is ANQGSEA. The V gene end was trimmed by 6 bases and the J gene end by 3 bases; junction bases not matched to a gene: 3. The CDR3 here is CSVELAGEETQYF. DNA for the CDR3: TGCAGCGTCGAACTAGCGGGGGAAGAGACCCAGTACTTC.

The chain uses TRBV5-1 and TRBJ2-7; 8 bases match TRBD1. The trim removed 4 bases at V and 4 bases at J, leaving 7 bases unmatched. The germline V gene has CDR1 SGHRS and CDR2 YFSETQ. The CDR3 is 14 residues long. CDR3: CASSRGTGLYEQYF. The CDR3 DNA follows: TGCGCCAGCAGCCGTGGGACAGGCTTGTACGAGCAGTACTTC.

The V call is TRBV6-1, the J call TRBJ1-1; D call uncertain. Germline CDR1 MNHNS, CDR2 SASEGT. V was shortened by 3 bases and J by 4 bases, with 15 bases between the two germline ends. The CDR3 is 15 amino acids. The CDR3 nucleotides read TGTGCCAGCAGTGAGTACCAGGCGGTAGGCACTGAAGCTTTCTTT. Translating it yields CASSEYQAVGTEAFF.

The chain employs TRBV19 and TRBJ1-1, with 8 bases fitting TRBD1. This CDR3 is built from 15 residues. The trim removed 5 bases at V and 3 bases at J, leaving 8 bases unmatched. The germline V gene encodes CDR1 LNHDA and CDR2 SQIVND (reference sequence). This chain's CDR3 is CASSPQTGVHTEAFF. CDR3 nucleotides: TGTGCCAGTAGTCCCCAGACAGGGGTTCACACTGAAGCTTTCTTT.